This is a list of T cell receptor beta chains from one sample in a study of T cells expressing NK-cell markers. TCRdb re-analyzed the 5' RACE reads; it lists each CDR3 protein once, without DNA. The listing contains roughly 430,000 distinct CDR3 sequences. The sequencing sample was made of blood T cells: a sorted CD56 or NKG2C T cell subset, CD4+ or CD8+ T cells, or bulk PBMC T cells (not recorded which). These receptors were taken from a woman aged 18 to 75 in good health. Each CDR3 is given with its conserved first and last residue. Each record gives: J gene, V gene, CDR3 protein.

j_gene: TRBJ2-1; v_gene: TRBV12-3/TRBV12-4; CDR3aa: CASSLGPWGNEQFF
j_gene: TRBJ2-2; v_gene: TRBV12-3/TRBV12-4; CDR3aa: CASSPWGGRGRAGELFF
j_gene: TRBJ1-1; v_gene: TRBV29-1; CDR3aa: CSVAGPTEAFF
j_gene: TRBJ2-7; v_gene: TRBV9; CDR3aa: CASSVGAGRHYEQYF
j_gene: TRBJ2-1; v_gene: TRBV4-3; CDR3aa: CASSRNGGEGEQFF
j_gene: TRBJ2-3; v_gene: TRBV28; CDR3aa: CASSPGITDTQYF
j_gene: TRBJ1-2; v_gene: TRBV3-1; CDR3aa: CASSQKSAYGYTF
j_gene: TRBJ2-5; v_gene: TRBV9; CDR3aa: CASSVDGFRETQYF
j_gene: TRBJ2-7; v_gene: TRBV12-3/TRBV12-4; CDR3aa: CASSLMVSSYEQYF
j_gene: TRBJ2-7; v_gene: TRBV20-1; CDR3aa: CSAREGTRGADEQYF
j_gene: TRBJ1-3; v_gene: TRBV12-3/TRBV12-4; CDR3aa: CASSFTSSGNTIYF
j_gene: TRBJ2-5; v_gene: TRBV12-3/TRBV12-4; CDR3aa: CASTRDNLETQYF
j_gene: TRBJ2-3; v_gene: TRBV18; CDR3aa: CASSPSPPGGGTDTQYF
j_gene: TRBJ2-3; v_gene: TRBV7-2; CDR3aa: CASSLNVGGRTDTQYF
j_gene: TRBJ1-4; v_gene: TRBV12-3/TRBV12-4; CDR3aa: CASRWSQEGEKLFF
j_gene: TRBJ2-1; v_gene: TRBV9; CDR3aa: CASSSGGPAYNEQFF
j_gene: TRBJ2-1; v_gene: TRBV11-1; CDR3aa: CASSLGRLADPPPTYNEQFF
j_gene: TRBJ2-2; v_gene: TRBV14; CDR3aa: CASSQELVKVNTGELFF
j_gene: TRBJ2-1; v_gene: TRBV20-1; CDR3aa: CSARATAPKFSGSFNEQFF
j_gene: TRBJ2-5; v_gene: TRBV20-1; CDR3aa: CSARVRAGSVETQYF
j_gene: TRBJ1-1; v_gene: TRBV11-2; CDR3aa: CASSSASVVAFF
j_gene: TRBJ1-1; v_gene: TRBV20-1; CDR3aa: CSAKTGTMNTEAFF
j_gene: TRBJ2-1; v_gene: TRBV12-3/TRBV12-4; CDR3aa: CASRYPGGRGAREQFF
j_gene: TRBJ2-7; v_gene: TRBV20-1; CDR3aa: CSASDQGPPYEQYF
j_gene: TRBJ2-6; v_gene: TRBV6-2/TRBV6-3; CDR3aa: CASTTGSGANVLTF
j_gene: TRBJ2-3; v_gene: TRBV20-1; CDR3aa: CSATAGGPTDTQYF
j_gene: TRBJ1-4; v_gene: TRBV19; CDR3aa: CASSTKALNEKLFF
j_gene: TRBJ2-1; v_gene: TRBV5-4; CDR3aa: CASSLEWDNEQFF
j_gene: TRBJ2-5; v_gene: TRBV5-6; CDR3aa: CASSLGEIQYF
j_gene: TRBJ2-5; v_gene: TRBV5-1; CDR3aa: CASSRTGEGQETQYF
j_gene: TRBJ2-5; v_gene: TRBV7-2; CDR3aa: CASRQTLAGQETQYF
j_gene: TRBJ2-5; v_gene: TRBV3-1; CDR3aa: CASSRPPQETQYF
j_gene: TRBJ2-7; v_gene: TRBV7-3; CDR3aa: CASSLWAGYEQYF
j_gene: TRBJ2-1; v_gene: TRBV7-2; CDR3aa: CASSLGPSSGINEQFF
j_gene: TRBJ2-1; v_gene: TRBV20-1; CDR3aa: CSARTSGRVDEQFF
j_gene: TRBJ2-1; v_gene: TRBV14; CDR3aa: CASSRRTSGRLDNEQFF
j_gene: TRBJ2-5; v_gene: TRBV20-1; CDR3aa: CSARGDPGLETQYF
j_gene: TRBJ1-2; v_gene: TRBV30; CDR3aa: CAWSFADYGYTF
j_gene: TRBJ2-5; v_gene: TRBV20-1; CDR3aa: CSASGTSGGETQYF
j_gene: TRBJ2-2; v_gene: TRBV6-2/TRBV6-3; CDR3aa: CASSYALSVTGELFF
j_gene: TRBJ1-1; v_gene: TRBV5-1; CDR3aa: CASSLALASMNTEAFF
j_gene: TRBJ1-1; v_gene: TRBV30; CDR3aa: CAHRGTGRTEAFF
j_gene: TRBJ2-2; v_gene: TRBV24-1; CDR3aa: CATSDGETYTGELFF
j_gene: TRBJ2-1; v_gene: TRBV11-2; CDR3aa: CASSFQPPGGVSGDNEQFF
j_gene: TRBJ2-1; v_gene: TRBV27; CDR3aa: CASSPNLPSGSLGSYNEQFF
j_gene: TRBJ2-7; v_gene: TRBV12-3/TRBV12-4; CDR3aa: CASSLVRGDEQYF
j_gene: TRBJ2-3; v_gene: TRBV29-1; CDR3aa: CSSDRGYSPDTQYF
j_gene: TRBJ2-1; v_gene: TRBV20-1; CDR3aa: CSARVAGDNEQFF
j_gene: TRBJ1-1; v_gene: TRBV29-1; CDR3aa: CSVSGPGEEAFF
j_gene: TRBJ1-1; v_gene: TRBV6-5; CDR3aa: CASGGSGFEAFF
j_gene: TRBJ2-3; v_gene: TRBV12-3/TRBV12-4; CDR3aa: CASRLSRDTQYF
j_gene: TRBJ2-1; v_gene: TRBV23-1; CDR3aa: CASSQSTGGSYNEQFF
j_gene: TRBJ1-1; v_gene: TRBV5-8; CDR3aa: CASSLRIAEAFF
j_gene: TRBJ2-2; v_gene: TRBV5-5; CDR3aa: CASSLWVGRTGELFF